These 8 T cell receptor beta chains were sequenced from one sample in a study of cytomegalovirus exposure and HLA in healthy donors. PCR primers comprised 60 Vbeta and 13 Jbeta primers. The assay was immunoSEQ multiplex PCR, and TCRdb's table has in-frame clones only and misses some. The sample lists under 150,000 clones; 75% to 90% were seen once. The sample was PBMCs. The receptors originated from a male donor in good health and CMV-seronegative.

V and J are TRBV28 and TRBJ2-7; 7 bases line up with TRBD2. The germline gives CDR1 MDHEN, CDR2 SYDVKM. Losses at the gene ends were 6 bases for V and 3 bases for J; bases not matched to a gene: 11. CDR3 size: 15 residues. The DNA of the CDR3 is TGTGCCAGCAGAACCCTGGGACGGGAGGACTACGAGCAGTACTTC. It is translated as CASRTLGREDYEQYF. The full variable domain, its missing parts supplied by reference TRBV28 and TRBJ2-7, is DVKVTQSSRYLVKRTGEKVFLECVQDMDHENMFWYRQDPGLGLRLIYFSYDVKMKEKGDIPEGYSVSREKKERFSLILESASTNQTSMYLCASRTLGREDYEQYFGPGTRLTVT.

The rearrangement uses TRBV11-2 and TRBJ2-5; 8 bases fit TRBD1. This CDR3 is 15 amino acids long. Germline CDR1 is SGHAT and CDR2 is FQNNGV. With 2 bases clipped from V and 7 bases from J, the junction kept 9 bases outside the gene matches. In nucleotides, the CDR3 is TGTGCCAGCAGCTTACAACCGACAGGGGTCGGGACCCAGTACTTC. Translating it yields CASSLQPTGVGTQYF. The entire variable domain, with the rest obtained from reference TRBV11-2 and TRBJ2-5, is as follows: EAGVAQSPRYKIIEKRQSVAFWCNPISGHATLYWYQQILGQGPKLLIQFQNNGVVDDSQLPKDRFSAERLKGVDSTLKIQPAKLEDSAVYLCASSLQPTGVGTQYFGPGTRLLVL.

The rearrangement uses TRBV11-2 and TRBJ2-1; TRBD2 agrees at 9 bases. V shed 4 bases and J 3 bases; nucleotides not matched to a gene: 7. The CDR3 extends over 16 amino acids. CDR1 is SGHAT and CDR2 is FQNNGV in the germline V gene. CDR3: CASSSASGIYYNEQFF. CDR3 in DNA: TGTGCCAGCAGCTCGGCTAGCGGGATATACTACAATGAGCAGTTCTTC. Variable domain in full (rest from reference TRBV11-2 and TRBJ2-1): EAGVAQSPRYKIIEKRQSVAFWCNPISGHATLYWYQQILGQGPKLLIQFQNNGVVDDSQLPKDRFSAERLKGVDSTLKIQPAKLEDSAVYLCASSSASGIYYNEQFFGPGTRLTVL.

The chain joins TRBV30 to TRBJ2-1; 10 bases are shared with TRBD2. The CDR3 loop spans 14 amino acids. Germline CDR1 reads GTSNPN; CDR2 reads SVGIG (reference sequence). Losses at the gene ends were 3 bases for V and 3 bases for J; bases not matched to a gene: 2. The CDR3 DNA sequence: TGTGCCTGGAGGAGGACTAGCGGCTACAATGAGCAGTTCTTC. Protein: CAWRRTSGYNEQFF.

V and J are TRBV6-1 and TRBJ1-3; the match to TRBD1 covers 7 bases. Losses at the gene ends were 4 bases for V and 0 bases for J; bases not matched to a gene: 6. The germline CDR1 and CDR2 sequences are MNHNS and SASEGT. CDR3 size: 16 residues. The CDR3 bases are TGTGCCAGCAGTGCACACTCAGGGGGCTCTGGAAACACCATATATTTT. Its translation is CASSAHSGGSGNTIYF.

The genes are TRBV28 and TRBJ1-5; D gene ambiguous. Trimming took off 7 bases at V and 2 bases at J, with 18 bases between the two ends. The CDR3 has 16 residues. Germline V gene sequence: CDR1 MDHEN, CDR2 SYDVKM. The CDR3 region has the DNA TGTGCCAGCATGGGGAGGCGTCTCCGCGGCAATCAGCCCCAGCATTTT. This codes for CASMGRRLRGNQPQHF.

This rearrangement joins TRBV28 to TRBJ2-7; maybe TRBD2 (7 bases). With 8 bases removed from V and 4 bases from J, the gap between germline ends came to 18 bases. CDR1 is MDHEN and CDR2 is SYDVKM in the germline V gene. The CDR3 runs 14 residues. CDR3 DNA: TGTGCCAGCTCTGAGGGGGGGGCTAGGTACGAGCAGTACTTC. This gives the protein CASSEGGARYEQYF.

The gene calls are TRBV7-6 and TRBJ2-7; D unclear. V shed 1 base and J shed 0 bases, with 7 bases lying between them. CDR3 length equals 14 residues. From germline, CDR1 is SGHVS and CDR2 FNYEAQ. The CDR3 DNA follows: TGTGCCAGCAGCTTAGGGGCTGGCTCCTACGAGCAGTACTTC. Translating it yields CASSLGAGSYEQYF.